The following is a T cell receptor (beta chain) sequence with its context. The antigen is not known. Just one base apart from a much larger clone, this may be a read error. This record belongs to a study of CD8+CD57+ T cells in acquired aplastic anemia. Whole-study context: Among healthy donors, CD4+ cells averaged about 9.9 million reads. The study's findings and limits: Both patients and controls carried the same twenty-nine CD8+ CDR3 sequences.

The CDR3 length is 14 residues. In germline, CDR1 is MDHEN, CDR2 SYDVKM. Genomic DNA served as template for TCR beta VDJ and CDR3 profiling. MiXCR was run by TCRdb on the reads, yielding one entry per CDR3 protein. The sample shows some 42,000 distinct CDR3 sequences, approximately 67% of them seen only once. The rearrangement links TRBV28 to TRBJ1-1, with 7 nucleotides matching TRBD1. The TCR was taken from a human donor in good health, serving as a control. The specimen was sorted CD4+, CD8+, or CD8+CD57+ T cells (not recorded which) from PBMCs. The CDR3 is CASSRRDSHTEASF. The CDR3 nucleotides are TGTGCCAGCAGTAGACGGGACAGCCACACTGAAGCTTCCTTT.